This TCR beta chain was captured in a study of T cells in Graves' hyperthyroidism and ophthalmopathy. This CDR3 contains 16 residues. CDR1 is SNHLY and CDR2 is FYNNEI in the germline V gene. V shed 6 bases, J shed 9 bases, and the junction held 11 bases outside the gene matches. Using RNA transcripts as the source, TCR beta CDR3 regions were amplified. Using the HTBI primer set, a first-round RT-PCR was run on the TCR CDR3. TCRdb independently ran MiXCR on the multiplex PCR reads; one entry per CDR3 protein. The sample holds about 530,000 distinct CDR3 sequences; roughly 15% are singletons and the top ten take roughly a sixth.

The clonotype was recovered from a woman younger than 30 with Graves' ophthalmopathy. The gene calls are TRBV2 and TRBJ2-1; 13 nucleotides match TRBD2. Specimen: blood. CDR3 sequence: CASRTGLAGYRSEQFF. CDR3 bases: TGTGCCAGCAGGACGGGACTAGCGGGATACAGATCTGAGCAGTTCTTC.